These 7 T cell receptor beta chains were all obtained from the same sample, sequenced in a study of cytomegalovirus exposure and HLA in healthy donors. The study ran its PCR with 60 Vbeta and 13 Jbeta primers. The data were produced by immunoSEQ multiplex PCR, yet TCRdb's version contains in-frame clones alone and is incomplete. This repertoire includes about 200,000 clones. Sequenced: PBMCs. The receptors here all came from a boy aged 5-17 years in good health and CMV-seronegative.

The V and J genes are TRBV6-1 and TRBJ1-6; D remains unclear. Germline V gene data show CDR1 as MNHNS and CDR2 as SASEGT. This CDR3 has 14 residues. Trimming left V 8 bases short and J 10 bases short, with 18 bases between. DNA for the CDR3: TGTGCCAGCTCACCGGAGTCACTGTCCTCACCCCTCCACTTT. This translates into CASSPESLSSPLHF.

The rearrangement joins TRBV5-6 to TRBJ2-7, with D possibly TRBD2 on 7 matching bases. The V gene lost 0 bases and the J gene lost 3 bases, with 10 bases spanning the gap. The CDR3 consists of 14 residues. Germline-derived CDR1 and CDR2 are SGHDT and YYEEEE. For the CDR3, the DNA is TGTGCCAGCAGCTTGGACAGGGAGGGCTACGAGCAGTACTTC. Translating gives CASSLDREGYEQYF.

The genes are TRBV27 and TRBJ1-2; 7 bases are shared with TRBD1. CDR1 is MNHEY and CDR2 is SMNVEV in the germline V gene (reference sequence). This CDR3 has 15 residues. The V and J ends lost 5 bases and 4 bases, in that order; junction bases with no gene match: 10. CDR3: CASSPRDRPGYGYTF. CDR3 nucleotides: TGTGCCAGCAGTCCTCGGGACAGACCAGGCTATGGCTACACCTTC.

The chain has TRBV9 and TRBJ2-2, with D possibly being TRBD2 (6 bases). CDR1 is SGDLS and CDR2 is YYNGEE in the germline V gene. CDR3 length equals 13 residues. V dropped 2 bases and J dropped 7 bases, with 9 bases sitting between them. The CDR3 DNA follows: TGTGCCAGCAGCGTGGAGGGGAACGGGGAGCTGTTTTTT. As protein: CASSVEGNGELFF.

The chain couples TRBV19 to TRBJ2-2; a weak D match, TRBD2 (6 bases). The CDR3 totals 15 residues. Per germline, CDR1 LNHDA and CDR2 SQIVND (reference sequence). The ends were cut back, 3 bases at V and 4 bases at J, with 12 bases in the middle. CDR3: CASSIGRFPTGELFF. The CDR3 nucleotides are TGTGCCAGTAGTATTGGGAGGTTCCCCACCGGGGAGCTGTTTTTT.

The chain employs TRBV2 and TRBJ2-3, with TRBD2 identical over 7 bases. V gave up 4 bases and J gave up 5 bases; unmatched junction bases: 18. CDR1 SNHLY and CDR2 FYNNEI come from the germline V gene. The CDR3 contains 18 residues. For the CDR3, the DNA is TGTGCCAGCAGTGGGGATAGGGACTGGCGGGGGACGGGAGATACGCAGTATTTT. This translates into CASSGDRDWRGTGDTQYF.

The chain is built from TRBV28 and TRBJ2-6; D may be TRBD1 (6 bases). The length of the CDR3 is 15 residues. V lost 8 bases, J lost 1 base, and 12 bases lay in between. Germline CDR1 and CDR2: MDHEN and SYDVKM. The CDR3 region has the DNA TGTGCCAGCCGGGACATCAATTCTGGGGCCAACGTCCTGACTTTC. Amino acids: CASRDINSGANVLTF. The full variable domain, its missing parts supplied by reference TRBV28 and TRBJ2-6, is DVKVTQSSRYLVKRTGEKVFLECVQDMDHENMFWYRQDPGLGLRLIYFSYDVKMKEKGDIPEGYSVSREKKERFSLILESASTNQTSMYLCASRDINSGANVLTFGAGSRLTVL.